Below, 20 T cell receptor beta chains from the same sample are listed, as sequenced in a study of metastatic and nonmetastatic thyroid tumors. None of the patients had undergone any treatment ahead of thyroid surgery. TCRdb reassembled clones from the PCR reads with MiXCR. This table has some 28,000 clones, 15% to 20% appearing once. What was sequenced was blood. The receptors originated from a female donor with papillary thyroid cancer or a benign thyroid nodule (not recorded which). Some clones in this sample may be carry-over from other donors' samples.

The chain is built from TRBV27 and TRBJ1-2; TRBD1 matches at 9 bases. From germline, CDR1 is MNHEY and CDR2 SMNVEV (reference sequence). Trimming at V came to 9 bases and at J to 4 bases, leaving 3 bases not matched to a gene. The CDR3 runs 12 residues. CDR3 in amino acids: CARQGAGYGYTF. CDR3 bases: TGTGCCAGACAGGGGGCTGGCTATGGCTACACCTTC.

This clone was observed many times. V usage is TRBV7-8 and J usage is TRBJ2-5, with TRBD2 matching over 7 bases. The CDR3 totals 15 residues. After removal of 0 bases from V and 5 bases from J, the junction contained 6 bases not matched to a gene. Germline V gene data show CDR1 as SGHVS and CDR2 as FQNEAQ. CDR3 sequence (DNA): TGTGCCAGCAGCTTAGCGCTGGGGGGAGGGGAGACCCAGTACTTC. Its protein is CASSLALGGGETQYF.

With regard to this clone: Being one base from a much bigger clone, this may be a read error. The V gene is TRBV11-2, the J gene TRBJ2-1; D assignment may be TRBD1 or TRBD2 (5 bases each). Germline V gene data show CDR1 as SGHAT and CDR2 as FQNNGV. The CDR3 has 15 amino acids. This CDR3 is CASSLGGGLYDEQFF. The CDR3 DNA reads TGTGCCAGCAGCTTAGGTGGGGGTCTCTACGATGAGCAGTTCTTC.

This clone was picked up many times. The rearrangement uses TRBV11-2 and TRBJ1-6; the match to TRBD1 covers 9 bases. The V segment lost 4 bases and the J segment 10 bases; nucleotides outside the gene matches: 11. CDR3 size: 16 residues. Per germline, CDR1 SGHAT and CDR2 FQNNGV. CDR3 DNA sequence: TGTGCCAGCAGCTCGATGGGACAGGGAAATCTCTCACCCCTCCACTTT. This codes for CASSSMGQGNLSPLHF.

This clone qualifies as medium-sized. The genes are TRBV2 and TRBJ1-6; 8 bases are a match to TRBD1. Germline V gene lookup returns CDR1 SNHLY and CDR2 FYNNEI. The V gene end was trimmed by 7 bases and the J gene end by 10 bases; junction bases not matched to a gene: 6. The CDR3 contains 13 residues. DNA for the CDR3: TGTGCCAGCAACGGACAGGGTGACTCACCCCTCCACTTT. Protein sequence: CASNGQGDSPLHF.

The V call is TRBV20-1, the J call TRBJ2-5; 7 positions match TRBD1. The DNA end is a closer match to TRBJ2-1, so the J assignment may be wrong. The CDR3 consists of 14 residues. Looked up from germline, CDR1 is DFQATT and CDR2 is SNEGSKA (reference sequence). The DNA of the CDR3 is TGCAGTGCTAGACTTACCGGGACAGCAAATGAGCAGTTCTTC. Its translation is CSARLTGTANEQFF.

This clone was detected many times. The chain recombines TRBV7-2 with TRBJ2-7; no clear D. V was pared by 4 bases and J by 0 bases, with 13 bases between. The CDR3 contains 15 residues. The germline V gene has CDR1 SGHTA and CDR2 FQGNSA. CDR3 nucleotides: TGTGCCAGCAGCTCCCGAACTATTATCTCCTACGAGCAGTACTTC. Its protein product is CASSSRTIISYEQYF.

This clone has at least ten counts. This may stem from a read error, because a much larger clone lies one nucleotide away. Because the CDR3 is missing its conserved closing phenylalanine or tryptophan, this is likely a read error. The chain carries TRBV10-3 and TRBJ1-1, with TRBD1 as a possible D gene (5 bases). CDR1 is ENHRY and CDR2 is SYGVKD in the germline V gene. V lost 3 bases, J lost 11 bases, and 13 bases lay in between. The length of the CDR3 is 12 residues. As DNA, the CDR3 is TGTGCCATCAGTGAAACTCAGGGTTTGGCTTTCTCT. Translating it yields CAISETQGLAFS.

This clone showed up many times. This chain connects TRBV7-9 to TRBJ2-2; 7 nucleotides match TRBD1. Germline-derived CDR1 and CDR2 are SEHNR and FQNEAQ (reference sequence). The trim removed 5 bases at V and 7 bases at J, leaving 10 bases unmatched. CDR3 length: 15 amino acids. CDR3 nucleotide sequence: TGTGCCAGCAGCCCTTCGACAGGGAAGGTCGGGGAGCTGTTTTTT. This translates into CASSPSTGKVGELFF.

This clone was counted between two and nine times. This clone may be a read error of a much larger clone one base away. This rearrangement joins TRBV10-3 to TRBJ1-3, with D possibly TRBD1 on 6 matching bases. CDR3 size: 16 residues. With 4 bases removed from V and 3 bases from J, the gap between germline ends came to 16 bases. Per the germline V gene, CDR1 is ENHRY and CDR2 is SYGVKD. DNA of the CDR3: TGTGCCATCAGTGCAGCTTTACAGGGTGTTGGAAACACCATATATTTT. Translated: CAISAALQGVGNTIYF.

This clone was seen many times. The chain joins TRBV11-2 to TRBJ1-2; D is undetermined. V lost 3 bases to trimming and J lost 13 bases, with 30 bases between them. This CDR3 has 17 residues. CDR1 SGHAT and CDR2 FQNNGV come from the germline V gene. CDR3 sequence: CASSLFREQTSLKSVTF. In DNA, the CDR3 is TGTGCCAGCAGCTTGTTTCGCGAACAGACCTCCCTTAAGTCGGTCACCTTC. Looking up the rest from reference TRBV11-2 and TRBJ1-2 gives the full variable domain: EAGVAQSPRYKIIEKRQSVAFWCNPISGHATLYWYQQILGQGPKLLIQFQNNGVVDDSQLPKDRFSAERLKGVDSTLKIQPAKLEDSAVYLCASSLFREQTSLKSVTFGSGTRLTVV.

This clone turned up a few times. DNA of the CDR3: TGTGCCAGCAGCAACAGGCAGCAGAGAGAGACCCAGTACTTC. It encodes CASSNRQQRETQYF. V gene TRBV3-1 combines with J gene TRBJ2-5, with D possibly TRBD1 on 5 matching bases. Per the germline V gene, CDR1 is LGHDT and CDR2 is YNNKEL (reference sequence). The CDR3 spans 14 residues. Deletions cut 5 bases from V and 4 bases from J, with 14 bases between.

This clone showed up many times. The identical CDR3 is also encoded by other nucleotide sequences in the sample. V and J are TRBV2 and TRBJ2-2, with TRBD1 matching over 8 bases. The length of the CDR3 is 14 residues. Unmatched junction bases numbered 9, after V lost 8 bases and J lost 7 bases. Germline-derived CDR1 and CDR2 are SNHLY and FYNNEI. The CDR3 loop reads CASASTGGYGELFF. The CDR3 region has the DNA TGTGCCAGCGCTTCAACAGGGGGTTACGGGGAGCTGTTTTTT.

This clone was seen ten or more times. This rearrangement joins TRBV19 to TRBJ2-2; D is unclear. This CDR3 contains 16 residues. Germline CDR1 is LNHDA and CDR2 is SQIVND (reference sequence). Trimming removed 2 bases at V and 5 bases at J, with 15 bases between. The CDR3 DNA is TGTGCCAGTAGTATATGGGCAAGGCTCTCAACCGGGGAGCTGTTTTTT. Its translation: CASSIWARLSTGELFF.

There are a few counts of this clone. The V call is TRBV28, the J call TRBJ2-3; D perhaps matches TRBD1 (6 bases). The CDR3 sequence is 16 residues long. Germline CDR1 MDHEN, CDR2 SYDVKM. V was clipped by 4 bases and J by 1 base, with 15 bases between them. This CDR3 is CASSSLNRAGTDTQYF. CDR3 DNA sequence: TGTGCCAGCAGTTCATTGAACAGGGCAGGCACAGATACGCAGTATTTT.

Of note for this clone: A read error is possible here, since a much larger clone lies one base away. No conserved phenylalanine or tryptophan ends this CDR3, so it is likely a read error. The chain combines TRBV7-8 with TRBJ1-1; no firm D call. V was clipped by 5 bases and J by 4 bases, with 14 bases between them. Germline V gene sequence: CDR1 SGHVS, CDR2 FQNEAQ. This CDR3 has 14 residues. The CDR3 DNA sequence: TGTGCCAGCAGCCCCCGGTCAGAGGGCACTGAAGCTTTCTCT. This sequence encodes CASSPRSEGTEAFS.

In its sample, this clone is medium-sized. J is TRBJ2-7 and V is TRBV7-8, with 9 bases aligning to TRBD1. V shed 5 bases, J shed 3 bases, and the junction held 5 bases outside the gene matches. Germline CDR1 reads SGHVS; CDR2 reads FQNEAQ. The CDR3 extends over 14 amino acids. The CDR3 region has the DNA TGTGCCAGCAGCCGGGGACAGGGCTACTACGAGCAGTACTTC. Its translation: CASSRGQGYYEQYF.

The sample holds many counts of this clone. V and J are TRBV10-3 and TRBJ1-5; 9 nucleotides agree with TRBD1. The CDR3 is 16 amino acids. Looked up from germline, CDR1 is ENHRY and CDR2 is SYGVKD. The ends lost 2 bases at V and 6 bases at J; junction bases unmatched: 8. The CDR3 bases are TGTGCCATCAGTGAGCTTGGACAGGGGAGTGGTCAGCCCCAGCATTTT. It yields the protein CAISELGQGSGQPQHF.

This clone was picked up many times. Just one base apart from a much larger clone, this may be a read error. The V call is TRBV20-1, the J call TRBJ2-5; D uncertain. Germline V gene sequence: CDR1 DFQATT, CDR2 SNEGSKA (reference sequence). The CDR3 contains 14 residues. CDR3 protein: CSARGISTQEAQYF. CDR3 coding DNA: TGCAGTGCTAGAGGGATATCGACGCAAGAGGCCCAGTACTTC.

This clone turned up a few times. This sequence joins TRBV6-1 and TRBJ2-7; D ambiguous. This CDR3 contains 15 residues. The germline gives CDR1 MNHNS, CDR2 SASEGT. Deletions cut 5 bases from V and 2 bases from J, with 16 bases between. CDR3 sequence reads: CASSSEFRSAYEQYF. CDR3 DNA sequence: TGTGCCAGCAGTTCCGAATTCCGTAGTGCCTACGAGCAGTACTTC.